The source of this T cell receptor beta chain is a study of blood T cell repertoires in COVID-19. Comment on this clone: Additional DNA sequences in this sample encode the identical CDR3.

Sequenced by immunoSEQ multiplex PCR; TCRdb stores in-frame clones only, minus some. This sample has roughly 200,000 clones, with 60% to 85% found just once. Germline V CDR1 and CDR2: LGHDT, YNNKEL (reference sequence). This CDR3 is 13 amino acids long. The V and J ends lost 1 base and 5 bases respectively, with 8 bases between them. The receptor was isolated from a woman in her forties or fifties with active or convalescent COVID-19. The rearrangement joins TRBV3-1 (or the pseudogene TRBV3-2) to TRBJ1-1; TRBD1 is a possible D gene (5 bases). Sequencing used peripheral blood. Written as DNA, the CDR3 is TGTGCCAGCAGCCAAGCGCGGGGGACTGAAGCTTTCTTT. Amino acid sequence: CASSQARGTEAFF.